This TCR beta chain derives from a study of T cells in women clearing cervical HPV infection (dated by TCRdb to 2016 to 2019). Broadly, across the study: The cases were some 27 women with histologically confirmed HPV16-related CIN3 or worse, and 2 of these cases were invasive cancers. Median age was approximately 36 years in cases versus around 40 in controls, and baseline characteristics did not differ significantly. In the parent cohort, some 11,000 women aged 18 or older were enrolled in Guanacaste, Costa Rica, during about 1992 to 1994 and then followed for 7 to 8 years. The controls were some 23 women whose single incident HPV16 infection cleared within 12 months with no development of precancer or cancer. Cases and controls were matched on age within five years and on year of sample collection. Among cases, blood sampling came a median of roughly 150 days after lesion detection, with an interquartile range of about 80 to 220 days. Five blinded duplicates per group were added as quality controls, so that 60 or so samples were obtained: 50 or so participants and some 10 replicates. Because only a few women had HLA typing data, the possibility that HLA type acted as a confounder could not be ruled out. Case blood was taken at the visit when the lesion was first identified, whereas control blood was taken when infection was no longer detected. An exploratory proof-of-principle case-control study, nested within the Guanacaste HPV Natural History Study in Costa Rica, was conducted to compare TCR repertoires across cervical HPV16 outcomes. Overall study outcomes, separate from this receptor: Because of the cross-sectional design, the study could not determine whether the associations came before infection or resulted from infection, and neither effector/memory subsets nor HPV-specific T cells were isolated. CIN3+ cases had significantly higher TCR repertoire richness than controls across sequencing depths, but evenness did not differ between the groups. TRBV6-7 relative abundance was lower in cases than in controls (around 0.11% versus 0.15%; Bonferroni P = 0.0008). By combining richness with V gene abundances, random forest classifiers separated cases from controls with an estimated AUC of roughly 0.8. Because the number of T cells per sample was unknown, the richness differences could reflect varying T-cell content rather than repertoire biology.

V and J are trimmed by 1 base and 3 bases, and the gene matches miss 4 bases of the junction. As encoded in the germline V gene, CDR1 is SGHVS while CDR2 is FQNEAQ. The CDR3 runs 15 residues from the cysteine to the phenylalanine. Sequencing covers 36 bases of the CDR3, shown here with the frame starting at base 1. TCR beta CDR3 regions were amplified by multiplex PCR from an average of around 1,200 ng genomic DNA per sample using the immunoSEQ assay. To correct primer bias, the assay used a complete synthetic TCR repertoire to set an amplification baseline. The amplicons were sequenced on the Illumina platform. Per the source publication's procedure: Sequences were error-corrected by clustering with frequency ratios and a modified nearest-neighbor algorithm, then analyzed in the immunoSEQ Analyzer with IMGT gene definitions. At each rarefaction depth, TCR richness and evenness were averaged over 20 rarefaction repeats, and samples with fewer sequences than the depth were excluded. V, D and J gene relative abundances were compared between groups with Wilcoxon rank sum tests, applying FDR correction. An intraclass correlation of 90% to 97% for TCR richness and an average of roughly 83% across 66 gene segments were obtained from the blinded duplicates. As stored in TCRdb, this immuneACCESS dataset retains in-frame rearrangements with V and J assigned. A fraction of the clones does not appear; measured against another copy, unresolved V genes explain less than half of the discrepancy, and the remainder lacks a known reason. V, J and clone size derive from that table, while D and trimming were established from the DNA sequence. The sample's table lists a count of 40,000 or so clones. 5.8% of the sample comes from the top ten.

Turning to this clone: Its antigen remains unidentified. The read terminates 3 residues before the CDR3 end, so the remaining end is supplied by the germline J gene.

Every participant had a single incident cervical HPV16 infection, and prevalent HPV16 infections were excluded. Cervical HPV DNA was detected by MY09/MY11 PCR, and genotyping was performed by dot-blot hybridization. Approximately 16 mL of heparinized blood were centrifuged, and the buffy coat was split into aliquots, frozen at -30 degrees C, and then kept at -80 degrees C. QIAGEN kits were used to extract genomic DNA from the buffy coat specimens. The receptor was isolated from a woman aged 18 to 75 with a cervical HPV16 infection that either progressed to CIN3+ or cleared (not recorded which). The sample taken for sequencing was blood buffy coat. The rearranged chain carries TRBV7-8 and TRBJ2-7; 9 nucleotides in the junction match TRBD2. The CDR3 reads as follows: CASSLGGGGGYEQYF. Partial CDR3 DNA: TGTGCCAGCAGCTTAGGCGGGGGGGGAGGCTACGAG. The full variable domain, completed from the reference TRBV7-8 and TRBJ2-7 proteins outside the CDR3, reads GAGVSQSPRYKVAKRGQDVALRCDPISGHVSLFWYQQALGQGPEFLTYFQNEAQLDKSGLPSDRFFAERPEGSVSTLKIQRTQQEDSAVYLCASSLGGGGGYEQYFGPGTRLTVT.